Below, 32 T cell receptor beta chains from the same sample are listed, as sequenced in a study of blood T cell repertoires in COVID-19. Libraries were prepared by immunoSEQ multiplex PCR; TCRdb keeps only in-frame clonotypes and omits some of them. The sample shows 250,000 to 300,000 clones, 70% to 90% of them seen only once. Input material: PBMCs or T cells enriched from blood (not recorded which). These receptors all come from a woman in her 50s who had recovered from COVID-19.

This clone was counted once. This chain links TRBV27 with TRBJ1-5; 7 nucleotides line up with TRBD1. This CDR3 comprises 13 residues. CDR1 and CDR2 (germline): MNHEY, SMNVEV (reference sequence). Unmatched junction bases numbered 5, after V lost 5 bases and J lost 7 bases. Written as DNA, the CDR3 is TGTGCCAGCAGTCACACAGGGGTACAGCCCCAGCATTTT. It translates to CASSHTGVQPQHF.

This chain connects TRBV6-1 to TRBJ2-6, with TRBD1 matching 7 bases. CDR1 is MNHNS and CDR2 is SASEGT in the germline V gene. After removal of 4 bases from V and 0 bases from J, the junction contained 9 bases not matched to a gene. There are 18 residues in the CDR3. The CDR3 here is CASSGSRDRSSGANVLTF. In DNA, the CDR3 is TGTGCCAGCAGTGGTAGCCGGGACAGAAGCTCTGGGGCCAACGTCCTGACTTTC.

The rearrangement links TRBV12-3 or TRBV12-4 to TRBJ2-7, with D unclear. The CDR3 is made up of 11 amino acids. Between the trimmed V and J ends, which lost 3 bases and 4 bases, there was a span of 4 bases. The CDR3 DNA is TGTGCCAGCAGTTTCAGGTACGAGCAGTACTTC. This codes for CASSFRYEQYF.

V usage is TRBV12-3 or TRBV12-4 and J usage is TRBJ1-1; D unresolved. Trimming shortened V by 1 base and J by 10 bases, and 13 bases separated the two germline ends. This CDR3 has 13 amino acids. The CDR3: CASSLGLTGRAFF. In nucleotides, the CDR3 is TGTGCCAGCAGTTTAGGACTTACCGGTCGAGCTTTCTTT.

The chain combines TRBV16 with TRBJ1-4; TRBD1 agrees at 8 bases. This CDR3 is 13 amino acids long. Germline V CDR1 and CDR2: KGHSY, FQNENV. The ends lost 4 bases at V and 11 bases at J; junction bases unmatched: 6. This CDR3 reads CASSPTQGGKLFF. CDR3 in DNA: TGTGCCAGCAGCCCTACACAGGGGGGGAAACTGTTTTTT.

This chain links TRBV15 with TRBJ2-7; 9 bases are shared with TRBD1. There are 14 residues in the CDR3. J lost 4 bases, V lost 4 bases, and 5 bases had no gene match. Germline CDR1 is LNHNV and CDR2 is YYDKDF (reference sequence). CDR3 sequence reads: CATSTTGGQYEQYF. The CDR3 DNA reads TGTGCCACCAGCACCACAGGGGGCCAATACGAGCAGTACTTC.

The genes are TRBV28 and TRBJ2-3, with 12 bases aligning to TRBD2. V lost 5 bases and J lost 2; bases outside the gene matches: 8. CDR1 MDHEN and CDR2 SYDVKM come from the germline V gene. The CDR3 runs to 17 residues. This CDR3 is CASSPRTSGAFTDTQYF. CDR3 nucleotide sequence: TGTGCCAGCAGTCCGAGGACTAGCGGGGCCTTCACAGATACGCAGTATTTT. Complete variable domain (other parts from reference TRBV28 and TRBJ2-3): DVKVTQSSRYLVKRTGEKVFLECVQDMDHENMFWYRQDPGLGLRLIYFSYDVKMKEKGDIPEGYSVSREKKERFSLILESASTNQTSMYLCASSPRTSGAFTDTQYFGPGTRLTVL.

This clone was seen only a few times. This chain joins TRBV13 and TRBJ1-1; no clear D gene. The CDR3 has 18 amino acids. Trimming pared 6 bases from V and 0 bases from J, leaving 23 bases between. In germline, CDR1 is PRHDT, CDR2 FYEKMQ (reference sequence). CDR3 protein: CASRRGASSLGVNTEAFF. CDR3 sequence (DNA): TGTGCCAGCAGAAGAGGTGCCAGCAGCTTAGGAGTGAACACTGAAGCTTTCTTT.

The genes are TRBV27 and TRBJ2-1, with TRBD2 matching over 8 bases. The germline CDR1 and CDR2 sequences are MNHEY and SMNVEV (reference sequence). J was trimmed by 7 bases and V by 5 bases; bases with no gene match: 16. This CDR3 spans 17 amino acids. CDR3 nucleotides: TGTGCCAGCAGTCTCAGCCCTTGGACTAGCCGGCGGAATGAGCAGTTCTTC. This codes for CASSLSPWTSRRNEQFF.

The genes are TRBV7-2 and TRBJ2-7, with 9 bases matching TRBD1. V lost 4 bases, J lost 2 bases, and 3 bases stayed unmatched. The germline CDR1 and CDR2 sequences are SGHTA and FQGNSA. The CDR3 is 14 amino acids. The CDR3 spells CASSSRQGAYEQYF. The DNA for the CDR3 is TGTGCCAGCAGCTCGAGACAGGGGGCCTACGAGCAGTACTTC.

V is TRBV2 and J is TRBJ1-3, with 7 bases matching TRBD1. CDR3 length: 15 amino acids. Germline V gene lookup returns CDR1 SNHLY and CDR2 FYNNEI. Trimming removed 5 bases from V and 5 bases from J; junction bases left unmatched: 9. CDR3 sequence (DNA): TGTGCCAGCAGTTATGAGACAGGGAGCAGAAACACCATATATTTT. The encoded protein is CASSYETGSRNTIYF.

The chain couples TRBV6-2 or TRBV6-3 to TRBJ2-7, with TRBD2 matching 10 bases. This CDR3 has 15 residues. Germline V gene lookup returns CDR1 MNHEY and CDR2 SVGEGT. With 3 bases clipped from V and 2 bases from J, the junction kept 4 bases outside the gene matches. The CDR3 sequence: CASSYSLAGTYEQYF. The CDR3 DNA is TGTGCCAGCAGTTATTCACTAGCGGGAACCTACGAGCAGTACTTC.

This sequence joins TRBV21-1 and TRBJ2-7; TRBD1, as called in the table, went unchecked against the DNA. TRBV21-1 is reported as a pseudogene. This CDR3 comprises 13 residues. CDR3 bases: TGTGCCAGCAGCCAGGACAGAACCTACGAGCAGTACTTC. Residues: CASSQDRTYEQYF.

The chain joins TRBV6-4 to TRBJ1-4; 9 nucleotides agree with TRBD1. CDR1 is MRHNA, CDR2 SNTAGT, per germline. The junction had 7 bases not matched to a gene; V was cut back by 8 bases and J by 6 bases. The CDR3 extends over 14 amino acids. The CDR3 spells CASGDDRGDEKLFF. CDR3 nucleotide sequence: TGTGCCAGCGGGGATGACAGGGGGGATGAAAAACTGTTTTTT.

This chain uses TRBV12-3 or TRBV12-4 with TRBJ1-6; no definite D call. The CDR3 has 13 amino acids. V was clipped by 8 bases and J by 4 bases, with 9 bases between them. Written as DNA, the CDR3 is TGTGCCAGCCACCAGGCGTATAATTCACCCCTCCACTTT. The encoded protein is CASHQAYNSPLHF.

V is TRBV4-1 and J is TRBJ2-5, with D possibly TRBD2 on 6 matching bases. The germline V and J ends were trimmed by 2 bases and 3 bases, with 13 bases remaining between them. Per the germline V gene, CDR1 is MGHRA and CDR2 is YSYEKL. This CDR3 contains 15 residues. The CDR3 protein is CASSQLGLFKETQYF. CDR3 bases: TGCGCCAGCAGCCAACTGGGACTGTTCAAAGAGACCCAGTACTTC.

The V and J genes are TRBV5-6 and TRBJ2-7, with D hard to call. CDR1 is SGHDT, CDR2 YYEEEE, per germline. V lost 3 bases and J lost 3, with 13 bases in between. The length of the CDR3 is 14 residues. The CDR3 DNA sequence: TGTGCCAGCAGCTGGCGAGTAGCAAGCTACGAGCAGTACTTC. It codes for CASSWRVASYEQYF. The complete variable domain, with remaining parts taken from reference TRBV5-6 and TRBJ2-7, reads DAGVTQSPTHLIKTRGQQVTLRCSPKSGHDTVSWYQQALGQGPQFIFQYYEEEERQRGNFPDRFSGHQFPNYSSELNVNALLLGDSALYLCASSWRVASYEQYFGPGTRLTVT.

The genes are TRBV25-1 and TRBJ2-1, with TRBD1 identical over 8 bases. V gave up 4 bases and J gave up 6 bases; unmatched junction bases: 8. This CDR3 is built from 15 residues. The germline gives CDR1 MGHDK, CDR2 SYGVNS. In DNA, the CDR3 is TGTGCCAGCAGTGCCGCCGGGACAGGCATCAATGAGCAGTTCTTC. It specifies CASSAAGTGINEQFF.

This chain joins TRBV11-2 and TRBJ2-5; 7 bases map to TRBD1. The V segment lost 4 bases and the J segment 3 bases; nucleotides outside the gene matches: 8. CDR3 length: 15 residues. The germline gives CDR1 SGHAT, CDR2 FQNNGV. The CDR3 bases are TGTGCCAGCAGCTCGTACAGGGGTGGGGAAGAGACCCAGTACTTC. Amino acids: CASSSYRGGEETQYF.

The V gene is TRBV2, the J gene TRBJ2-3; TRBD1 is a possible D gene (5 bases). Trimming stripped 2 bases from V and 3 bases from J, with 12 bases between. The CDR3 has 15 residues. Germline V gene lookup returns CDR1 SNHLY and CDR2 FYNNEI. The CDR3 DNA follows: TGTGCCAGCAGTGAATTAGTTAGGGGTACAGATACGCAGTATTTT. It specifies CASSELVRGTDTQYF.

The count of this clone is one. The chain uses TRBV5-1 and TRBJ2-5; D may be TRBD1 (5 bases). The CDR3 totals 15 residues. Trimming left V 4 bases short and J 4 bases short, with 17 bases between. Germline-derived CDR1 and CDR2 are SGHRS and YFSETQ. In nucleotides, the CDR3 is TGCGCCAGCAGCAAGAACCAGGGAAGGGGAGAGACCCAGTACTTC. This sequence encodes CASSKNQGRGETQYF.

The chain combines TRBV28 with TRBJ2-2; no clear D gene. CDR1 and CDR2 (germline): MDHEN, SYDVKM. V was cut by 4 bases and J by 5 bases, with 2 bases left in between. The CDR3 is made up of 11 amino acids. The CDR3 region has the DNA TGTGCCAGCAGTTCTACCGGGGAGCTGTTTTTT. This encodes CASSSTGELFF.

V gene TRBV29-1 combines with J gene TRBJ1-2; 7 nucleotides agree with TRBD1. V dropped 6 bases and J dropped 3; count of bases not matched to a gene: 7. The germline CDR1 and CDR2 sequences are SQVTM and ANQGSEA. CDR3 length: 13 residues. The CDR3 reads CSVRGGEYYGYTF. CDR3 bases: TGCAGCGTCCGAGGGGGCGAATACTATGGCTACACCTTC.

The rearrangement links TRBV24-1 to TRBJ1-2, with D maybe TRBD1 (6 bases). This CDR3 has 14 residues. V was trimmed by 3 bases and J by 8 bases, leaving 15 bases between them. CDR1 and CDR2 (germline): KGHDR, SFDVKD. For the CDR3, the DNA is TGTGCCACCAGTGATCCACAGGGTGGCCTGGGCTACACCTTC. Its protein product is CATSDPQGGLGYTF.

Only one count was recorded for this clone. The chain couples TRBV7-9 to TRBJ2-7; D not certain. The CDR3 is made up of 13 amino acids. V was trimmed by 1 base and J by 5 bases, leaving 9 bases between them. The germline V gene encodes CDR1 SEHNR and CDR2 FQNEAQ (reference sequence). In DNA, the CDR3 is TGTGCCAGCAGCTTAGACGGGTACAACGAGCAGTACTTC. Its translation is CASSLDGYNEQYF. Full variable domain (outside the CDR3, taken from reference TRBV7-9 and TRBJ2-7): DTGVSQNPRHKITKRGQNVTFRCDPISEHNRLYWYRQTLGQGPEFLTYFQNEAQLEKSRLLSDRFSAERPKGSFSTLEIQRTEQGDSAMYLCASSLDGYNEQYFGPGTRLTVT.

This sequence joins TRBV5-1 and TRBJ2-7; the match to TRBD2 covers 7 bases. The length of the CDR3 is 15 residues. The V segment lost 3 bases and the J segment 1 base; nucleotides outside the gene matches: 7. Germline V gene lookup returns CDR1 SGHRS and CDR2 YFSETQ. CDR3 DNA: TGCGCCAGCAGCTATCGCCCTAGCGGATCCTACGAGCAGTACTTC. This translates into CASSYRPSGSYEQYF.

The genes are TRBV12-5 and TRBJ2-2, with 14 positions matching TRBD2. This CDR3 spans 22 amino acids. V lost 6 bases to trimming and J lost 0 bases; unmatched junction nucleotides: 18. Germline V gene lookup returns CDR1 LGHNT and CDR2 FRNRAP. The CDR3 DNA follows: TGTGCTAGTGGCCCGGACAGAGGCGGGACTAGCGGGAGAAATGCGAACACCGGGGAGCTGTTTTTT. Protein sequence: CASGPDRGGTSGRNANTGELFF.

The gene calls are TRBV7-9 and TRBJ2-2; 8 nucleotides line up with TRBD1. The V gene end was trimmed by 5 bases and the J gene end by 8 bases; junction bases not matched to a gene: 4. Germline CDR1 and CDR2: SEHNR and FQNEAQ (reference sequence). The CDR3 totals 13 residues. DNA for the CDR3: TGTGCCAGCAGCGCGGACAGGGCTGGGGAGCTGTTTTTT. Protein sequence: CASSADRAGELFF. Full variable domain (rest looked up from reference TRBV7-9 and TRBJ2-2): DTGVSQNPRHKITKRGQNVTFRCDPISEHNRLYWYRQTLGQGPEFLTYFQNEAQLEKSRLLSDRFSAERPKGSFSTLEIQRTEQGDSAMYLCASSADRAGELFFGEGSRLTVL.

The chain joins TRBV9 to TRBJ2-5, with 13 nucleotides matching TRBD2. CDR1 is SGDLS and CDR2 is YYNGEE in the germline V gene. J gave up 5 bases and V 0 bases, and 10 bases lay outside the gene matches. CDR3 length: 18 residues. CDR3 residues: CASSVGTSGRLNTETQYF. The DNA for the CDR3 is TGTGCCAGCAGCGTAGGGACTAGCGGGAGATTGAATACGGAGACCCAGTACTTC.

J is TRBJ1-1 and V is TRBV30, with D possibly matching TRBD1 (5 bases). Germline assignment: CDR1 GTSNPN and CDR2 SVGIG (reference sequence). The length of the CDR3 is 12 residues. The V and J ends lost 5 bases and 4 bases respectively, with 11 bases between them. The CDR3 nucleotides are TGTGCCTGGGAAGGGGCTGGCACTGAAGCTTTCTTT. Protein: CAWEGAGTEAFF.

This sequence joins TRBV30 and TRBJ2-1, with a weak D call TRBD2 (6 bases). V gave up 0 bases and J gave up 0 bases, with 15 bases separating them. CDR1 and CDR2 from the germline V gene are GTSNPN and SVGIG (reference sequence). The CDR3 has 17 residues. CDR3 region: CAWSVGNGGSSYNEQFF. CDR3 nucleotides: TGTGCCTGGAGTGTAGGTAACGGGGGTAGCTCCTACAATGAGCAGTTCTTC.

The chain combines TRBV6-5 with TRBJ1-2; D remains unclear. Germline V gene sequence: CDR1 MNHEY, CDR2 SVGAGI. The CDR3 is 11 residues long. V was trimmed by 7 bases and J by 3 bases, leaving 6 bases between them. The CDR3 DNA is TGTGCCAGCACCCTTTACTATGGCTACACCTTC. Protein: CASTLYYGYTF.